The present T cell receptor beta chain was sequenced within a study of shared clonotypes between healthy human individuals (TCRdb year 2020). Looking at the study overall: The cohort comprised a couple of women and three men aged 18 to 49 years. To estimate repertoire size and how much clonotypes are shared between individuals, the study performed deep sequencing of blood TCR repertoires from roughly five healthy adults. Different laboratories and diverse techniques were used to prepare libraries and sequence TCR repertoires, to increase sequencing depth and limit assay-specific biases. Between about 0.8 and 9 billion PBMCs per donor were obtained by leukapheresis. What the authors observed across the whole study: The genetic and exposure-history diversity represented was limited by the small number of donors. Pairwise subsampling indicated that sequencing depth was expected to affect the degree of clonotype sharing among donors. Sampling was restricted to blood, and TCR repertoires in tissue are likely to differ from TCR repertoires in blood.

Healthy HIV-negative adults with no recently reported acute infections or vaccinations were included as donors. Every donor was a Caucasian adult residing in Nashville, Tennessee, USA. For unsorted samples, roughly 90 million PBMCs were counted, and genomic DNA was extracted using the QIAamp DNA Blood Mini kit. Blood was collected by leukapheresis, and PBMCs were isolated by Ficoll-Histopaque density gradient centrifugation and then cryopreserved in liquid nitrogen vapor phase. Trimmed from V: 7 bases; trimmed from J: 0 bases; junction bases lacking a gene match: 2. CDR1 SQVTM and CDR2 ANQGSEA are derived from the germline V gene. The CDR3 numbers 12 residues from cysteine through phenylalanine. Only the CDR3 DNA stays, 36 bases, in frame from base 1. TCR CDR3 regions were amplified from genomic DNA by multiplex PCR using the deep immunoSEQ assay. Extracted genomic DNA from each cell subset was distributed evenly across all wells of several immunoSEQ 96-well plates, and each plate was treated as a replicate. For unsorted PBMC, about 0.3 ug genomic DNA, equal to tens of thousands of T cell genomes, was loaded into each replicate PCR. Unsorted PBMC genomic DNA was sequenced across ten immunoSEQ deep assay plates. Purified libraries were quantified with a Qubit 3.0 fluorometer, sized on a Bioanalyzer 2100, and re-quantified with the KAPA Library Quantification kit. Each immunoSEQ 96-well plate was sequenced on its own single-read 150-cycle Illumina NextSeq 550 flow cell. In the original analysis: Because the immunoSEQ output included only junctional sequences and no quality scores, the filtering could not be the same as the filtering used for full-length reads. Sequences were annotated with PyIR, a Python wrapper for IgBLAST v1.9, using IMGT germline references to assign V/J genes and CDR3. Any read was removed if the V/J assignment was weak (E-value above 1e-6), the CDR3 was missing, or the read contained stop codons, out-of-frame junctions, or ambiguous translated residues. V3J clonotypes were defined as sequences sharing an identical inferred V gene, J gene, and CDR3 amino acid sequence. Percentage overlap between repertoires was calculated by dividing the number of shared unique clonotypes by the size of the smaller repertoire. RTK rarefaction, the Chao1 estimator, and Recon v2.1 estimates of unobserved clonotypes were used to assess repertoire richness. What TCRdb holds here is the immuneACCESS table cut down to in-frame rearrangements. Part of the clones is not present; checked against another copy, under half of the missing clones reflect an unresolved V gene, and the others are unexplained. That table supplies the V and J calls and clone size; D and trimming were determined from the DNA. In all, the sample holds nearly 500,000 clones, and over 65% of those were seen once. 10% to 15% of the sample is held by the ten biggest clonotypes.

This clone was recorded at least ten times. Its antigen is unknown. Base qualities are not recorded, but no much larger clone differs from it by a single base. Other DNA sequences of this sample code for an identical CDR3. The specimen was PBMCs. This clonotype was obtained from a woman between 40 and 55 years old in good health. Some clones in this sample may be carry-over from other donors' samples. The V and J segments used are TRBV29-1 and TRBJ2-5, with TRBD1 identical over 7 junction bases. The DNA sequence is as follows: TGCAGCGGAGGGACAGACCAAGAGACCCAGTACTTC. This gives the protein CSGGTDQETQYF. Here the CDR3 is joined to the reference TRBV29-1 and TRBJ2-5 genes, and the full variable domain is: SAVISQKPSRDICQRGTSLTIQCQVDSQVTMMFWYRQQPGQSLTLIATANQGSEATYESGFVIDKFPISRPNLTFSTLTVSNMSPEDSSIYLCSGGTDQETQYFGPGTRLLVL.